This T cell receptor (beta chain) was observed in a study of T cell responses to AZD1222 COVID-19 vaccine. Sequencing was performed with immunoSEQ multiplex PCR; in TCRdb, only in-frame clones are kept and a portion is missing. The top ten clones hold over 1% of a sample with about 160,000 clones, less than 95% of them seen once. The CDR3 is 14 amino acids. CDR1 SGHNT and CDR2 YYREEE come from the germline V gene (reference sequence). V gave up 4 bases and J gave up 1 base, with 11 bases separating them. For this clone: Its antigen is not identified. Other DNA sequences in the same sample also yield this CDR3.

Study observations and caveats: Clonal diversity was possibly underestimated, and white British individuals and females predominated among donors. Close to half of all spike-specific TCRs reportedly target regions of the variants that are unmutated. After the peak T cell response, and only then, were repertoires sampled.

This rearrangement joins TRBV5-4 to TRBJ1-1; tentatively, D is TRBD1 (6 bases). Sequences were derived from peripheral blood, sampled on day 0 of AZD1222 vaccination. The source of this sequence is an adult in good health. The CDR3: CASSLGAGNTEAFF. CDR3 sequence (DNA): TGTGCCAGCAGCCTGGGGGCGGGGAACACTGAAGCTTTCTTT. Complete variable domain (other parts from reference TRBV5-4 and TRBJ1-1): ETGVTQSPTHLIKTRGQQVTLRCSSQSGHNTVSWYQQALGQGPQFIFQYYREEENGRGNFPPRFSGLQFPNYSSELNVNALELDDSALYLCASSLGAGNTEAFFGQGTRLTVV.